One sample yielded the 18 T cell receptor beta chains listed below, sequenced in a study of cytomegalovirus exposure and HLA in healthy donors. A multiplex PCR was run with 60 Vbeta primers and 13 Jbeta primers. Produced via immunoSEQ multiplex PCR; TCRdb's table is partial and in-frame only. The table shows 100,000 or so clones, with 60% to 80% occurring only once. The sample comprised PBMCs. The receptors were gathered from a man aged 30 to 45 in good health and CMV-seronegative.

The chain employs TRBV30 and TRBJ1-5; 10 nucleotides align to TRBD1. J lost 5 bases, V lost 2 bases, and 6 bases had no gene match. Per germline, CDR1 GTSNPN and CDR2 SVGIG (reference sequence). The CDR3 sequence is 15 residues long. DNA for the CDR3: TGTGCCTGGAGTCCTGGGACAGGGGATTATCAGCCCCAGCATTTT. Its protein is CAWSPGTGDYQPQHF.

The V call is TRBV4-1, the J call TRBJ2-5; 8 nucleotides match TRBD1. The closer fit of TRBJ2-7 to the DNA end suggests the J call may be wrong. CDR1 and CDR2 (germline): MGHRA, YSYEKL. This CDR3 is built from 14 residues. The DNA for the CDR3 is TGCGCCAGCACCCAGGACAGGGCCACCTACGAGCAGTACTTC. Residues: CASTQDRATYEQYF.

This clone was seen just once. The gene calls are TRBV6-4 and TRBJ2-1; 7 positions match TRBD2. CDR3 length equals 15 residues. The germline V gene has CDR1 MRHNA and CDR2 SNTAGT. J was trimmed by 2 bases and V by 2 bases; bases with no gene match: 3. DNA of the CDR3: TGTGCCAGCAGTGACGGGGCGGGAGCCTACAATGAGCAGTTCTTC. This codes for CASSDGAGAYNEQFF.

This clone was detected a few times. CDR3 nucleotide sequence: TGTGCCAGCAGCTTGGCCCTAGCGGGAGTGGCCAATGAGCAGTTCTTC. It yields the protein CASSLALAGVANEQFF. This rearrangement joins TRBV5-4 to TRBJ2-1; 10 nucleotides agree with TRBD2. The CDR3 has 16 residues. CDR1 is SGHNT, CDR2 YYREEE, per germline (reference sequence). The trim removed 0 bases at V and 6 bases at J, leaving 6 bases unmatched.

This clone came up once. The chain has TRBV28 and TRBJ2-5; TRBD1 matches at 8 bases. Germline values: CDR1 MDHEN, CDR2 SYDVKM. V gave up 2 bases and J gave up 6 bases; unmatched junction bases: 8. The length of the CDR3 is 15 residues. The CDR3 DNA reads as TGTGCCAGCAGTTTACCCAGGGGGCTCGGGAAGACCCAGTACTTC. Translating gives CASSLPRGLGKTQYF.

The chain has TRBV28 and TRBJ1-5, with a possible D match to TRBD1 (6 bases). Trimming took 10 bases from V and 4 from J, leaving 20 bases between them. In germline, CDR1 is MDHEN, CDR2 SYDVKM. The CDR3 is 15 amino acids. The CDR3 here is CATINREGVNQPQHF. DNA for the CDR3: TGTGCCACCATAAACAGGGAGGGGGTTAATCAGCCCCAGCATTTT. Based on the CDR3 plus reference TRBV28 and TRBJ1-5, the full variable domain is DVKVTQSSRYLVKRTGEKVFLECVQDMDHENMFWYRQDPGLGLRLIYFSYDVKMKEKGDIPEGYSVSREKKERFSLILESASTNQTSMYLCATINREGVNQPQHFGDGTRLSIL.

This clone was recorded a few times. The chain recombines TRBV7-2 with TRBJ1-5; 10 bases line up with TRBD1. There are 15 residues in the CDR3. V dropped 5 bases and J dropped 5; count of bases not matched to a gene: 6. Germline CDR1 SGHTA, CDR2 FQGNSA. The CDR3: CASSVTGQGHQPQHF. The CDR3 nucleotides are TGTGCCAGCAGCGTGACGGGACAGGGGCATCAGCCCCAGCATTTT.

In nucleotides, the CDR3 is TGTGCCAGCAGCGCGGAAACGAACACCGGGGAGCTGTTTTTT. Amino acid sequence: CASSAETNTGELFF. V usage is TRBV2 and J usage is TRBJ2-2; D is unresolved. V gave up 6 bases and J gave up 0 bases, with 8 bases separating them. The CDR3 length is 14 residues. Germline V CDR1 and CDR2: SNHLY, FYNNEI.

The CDR3 region has the DNA TGTGCCAGCAGCCCTCTTTGGCGGGGGGGAGACTATGGCTACACCTTC. It yields the protein CASSPLWRGGDYGYTF. This chain uses TRBV7-2 with TRBJ1-2; D might be TRBD1 (5 bases). The CDR3 runs to 16 residues. The V gene lost 5 bases and the J gene lost 3 bases, with 19 bases spanning the gap. The germline V gene has CDR1 SGHTA and CDR2 FQGNSA.

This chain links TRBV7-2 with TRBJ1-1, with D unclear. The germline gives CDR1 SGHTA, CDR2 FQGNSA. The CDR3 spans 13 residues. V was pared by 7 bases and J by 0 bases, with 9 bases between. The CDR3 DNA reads TGTGCCAGCAACCCACAGATGAACACTGAAGCTTTCTTT. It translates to CASNPQMNTEAFF.

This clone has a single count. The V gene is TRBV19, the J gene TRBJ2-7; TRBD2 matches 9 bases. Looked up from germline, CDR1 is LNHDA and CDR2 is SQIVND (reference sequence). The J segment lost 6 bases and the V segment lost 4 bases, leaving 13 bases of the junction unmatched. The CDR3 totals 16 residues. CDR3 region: CASSRRLAAVQGEQYF. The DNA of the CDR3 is TGTGCCAGTAGTAGGCGACTAGCGGCTGTTCAAGGCGAGCAGTACTTC. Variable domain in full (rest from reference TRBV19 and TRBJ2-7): DGGITQSPKYLFRKEGQNVTLSCEQNLNHDAMYWYRQDPGQGLRLIYYSQIVNDFQKGDIAEGYSVSREKKESFPLTVTSAQKNPTAFYLCASSRRLAAVQGEQYFGPGTRLTVT.

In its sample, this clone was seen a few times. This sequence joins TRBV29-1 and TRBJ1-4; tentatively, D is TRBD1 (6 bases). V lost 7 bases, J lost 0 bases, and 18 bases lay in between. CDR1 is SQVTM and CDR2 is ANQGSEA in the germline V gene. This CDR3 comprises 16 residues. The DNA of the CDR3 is TGCAGCGGAGTAGTACGGGACACCACAACTAATGAAAAACTGTTTTTT. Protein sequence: CSGVVRDTTTNEKLFF.

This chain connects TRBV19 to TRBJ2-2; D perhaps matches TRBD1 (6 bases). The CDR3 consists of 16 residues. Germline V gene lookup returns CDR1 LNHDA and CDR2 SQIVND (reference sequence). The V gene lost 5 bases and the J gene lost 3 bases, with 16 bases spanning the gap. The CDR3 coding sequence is TGTGCCAGTAGTTTCCGACCCGGACAGTACACCGGGGAGCTGTTTTTT. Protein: CASSFRPGQYTGELFF.

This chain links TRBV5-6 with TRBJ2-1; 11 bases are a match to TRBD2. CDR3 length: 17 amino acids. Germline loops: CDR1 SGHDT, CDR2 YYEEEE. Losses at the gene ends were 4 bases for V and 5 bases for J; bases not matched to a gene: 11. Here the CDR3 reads CASSGLWVAGGDNEQFF. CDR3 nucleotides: TGTGCCAGCAGCGGCCTTTGGGTAGCGGGAGGGGACAATGAGCAGTTCTTC.

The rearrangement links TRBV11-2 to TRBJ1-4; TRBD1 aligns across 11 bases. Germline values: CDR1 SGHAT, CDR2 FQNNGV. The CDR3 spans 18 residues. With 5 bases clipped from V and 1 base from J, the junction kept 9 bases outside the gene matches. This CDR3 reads CASSLRTGGGRTNEKLFF. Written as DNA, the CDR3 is TGTGCCAGCAGCCTCCGGACAGGGGGCGGGAGAACTAATGAAAAACTGTTTTTT.

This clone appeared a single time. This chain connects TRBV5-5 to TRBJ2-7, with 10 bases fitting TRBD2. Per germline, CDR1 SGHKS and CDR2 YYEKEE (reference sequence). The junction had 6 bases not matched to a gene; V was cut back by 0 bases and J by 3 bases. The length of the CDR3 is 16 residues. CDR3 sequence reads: CASSLEGGTSVYEQYF. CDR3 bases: TGTGCCAGCAGCTTGGAAGGCGGGACTAGCGTCTACGAGCAGTACTTC.

Here the CDR3 DNA reads TGTGCCAGCAGTTTATCGGGGCATGAGCAGTTCTTC. It translates to CASSLSGHEQFF. The J gene is TRBJ2-1, the V gene TRBV27; a weak D match, TRBD1 (5 bases). The CDR3 is 12 amino acids. V dropped 0 bases and J dropped 8 bases, with 5 bases sitting between them. Per the germline V gene, CDR1 is MNHEY and CDR2 is SMNVEV (reference sequence).

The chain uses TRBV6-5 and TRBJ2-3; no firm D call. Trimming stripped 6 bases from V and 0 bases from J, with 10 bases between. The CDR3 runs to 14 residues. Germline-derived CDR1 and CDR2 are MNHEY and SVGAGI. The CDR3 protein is CASRPTLSTDTQYF. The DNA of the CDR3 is TGTGCCAGCAGGCCGACACTGAGCACAGATACGCAGTATTTT.